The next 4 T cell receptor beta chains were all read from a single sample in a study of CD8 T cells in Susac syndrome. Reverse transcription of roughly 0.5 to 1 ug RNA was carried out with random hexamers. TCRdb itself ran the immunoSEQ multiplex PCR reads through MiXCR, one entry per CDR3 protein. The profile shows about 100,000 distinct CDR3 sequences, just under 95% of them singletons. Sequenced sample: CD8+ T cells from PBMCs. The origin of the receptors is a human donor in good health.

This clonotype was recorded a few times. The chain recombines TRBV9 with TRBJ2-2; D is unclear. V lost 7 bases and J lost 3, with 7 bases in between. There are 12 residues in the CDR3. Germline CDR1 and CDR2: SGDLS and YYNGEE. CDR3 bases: TGTGCCAGCTCTGCGGACACCGGGGAGCTGTTTTTT. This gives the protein CASSADTGELFF. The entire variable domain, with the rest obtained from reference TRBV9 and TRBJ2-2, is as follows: DSGVTQTPKHLITATGQRVTLRCSPRSGDLSVYWYQQSLDQGLQFLIQYYNGEERAKGNILERFSAQQFPDLHSELNLSSLELGDSALYFCASSADTGELFFGEGSRLTVL.

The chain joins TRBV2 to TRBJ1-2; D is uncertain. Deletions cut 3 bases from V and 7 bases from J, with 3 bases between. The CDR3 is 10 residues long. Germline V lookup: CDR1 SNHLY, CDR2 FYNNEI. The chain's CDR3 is CASSEGGYTF. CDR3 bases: TGTGCCAGCAGTGAGGGTGGCTACACCTTC.

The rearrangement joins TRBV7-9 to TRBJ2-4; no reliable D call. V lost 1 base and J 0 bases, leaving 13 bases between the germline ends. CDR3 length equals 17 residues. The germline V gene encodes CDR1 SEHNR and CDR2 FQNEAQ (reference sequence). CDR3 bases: TGTGCCAGCAGCTTAGGGGCAACTTCGCCAGCCAAAAACATTCAGTACTTC. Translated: CASSLGATSPAKNIQYF.

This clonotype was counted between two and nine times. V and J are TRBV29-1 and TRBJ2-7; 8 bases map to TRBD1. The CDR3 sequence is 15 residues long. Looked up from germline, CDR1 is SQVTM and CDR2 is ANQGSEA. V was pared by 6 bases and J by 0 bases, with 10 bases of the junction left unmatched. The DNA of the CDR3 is TGCAGCGTGGCTAAGGGACAGGAAACCTCCTACGAGCAGTACTTC. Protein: CSVAKGQETSYEQYF.